This TCR beta chain comes out of a study of blood T cell repertoires in COVID-19. For the study at large: Samples came from the United States, Italy and Spain, spanning acute and convalescent COVID-19. From T cells, B-cell-depleted T cells, or PBMCs came the material, which was cDNA or gDNA.

Generated by immunoSEQ multiplex PCR, the TCRdb table keeps only in-frame clones and is missing some. The repertoire holds 190,000 or so clones, with about three quarters as singletons. In germline, CDR1 is SGDLS, CDR2 YYNGEE. The ends lost 0 bases at V and 5 bases at J; junction bases unmatched: 4. CDR3 length: 16 residues. This clone has a single count. The sample comprised peripheral blood. This chain joins TRBV9 and TRBJ1-4, with 10 bases fitting TRBD1. The source of this sequence is a woman aged 80 or older with active or convalescent COVID-19. For the CDR3, the DNA is TGTGCCAGCAGCGTAGCTCCGGGACAGGGGAATGAAAAACTGTTTTTT. It encodes CASSVAPGQGNEKLFF.